This T cell receptor beta chain was captured by sequencing in a study of CXCR3-negative and CXCR3-positive naive CD8 T cells. The CDR3 sequence is 13 residues long. The germline gives CDR1 SEHNR, CDR2 FQNEAQ (reference sequence). The authors prepared UMI-labeled TRB cDNA libraries by 5' RACE. Each CDR3 protein gets one entry in TCRdb, which reprocessed the 5' RACE reads and gives no DNA. The sample's table shows 45,000 to 75,000 distinct CDR3 sequences. The receptor was derived from a human donor in good health. Some clones in this sample may be carry-over from other donors' samples. The source material was naive CXCR3- CD8+ T cells from blood. As to subset: CD45RO-CCR7+CD27+CD95- naive CD8+ T cells lacking CXCR3 (TNR3-). This chain links TRBV7-9 with TRBJ2-7; there is no DNA to check the TCRdb D call of TRBD2. This CDR3 reads CASSFTSSYEQYF.